What follows describes a single TCR beta chain. This sample was included in a study of blood T cells in healthy people across ages. PCR was performed a second time for 7 to 11 cycles using a sample-barcoded 5' primer and a J-beta primer mix. TCRdb independently ran MiXCR on the 5' RACE reads; one entry per CDR3 protein. The sample yields around 1,000,000 distinct CDR3 sequences, around 25% seen once. The CDR3 is made up of 15 amino acids. Germline V gives CDR1 SGDLS, CDR2 YYNGEE. V was shortened by 4 bases and J by 2 bases, with 14 bases between the two germline ends. The data also belong to a second study, concerning T cells of mothers and their children.

What was sequenced was blood. This receptor was identified in a girl aged 2 to 10 in good health. V is TRBV9 and J is TRBJ2-3; D perhaps matches TRBD1 (6 bases). CDR3: CASSSRRDTTDTQYF. The CDR3 DNA follows: TGTGCCAGCAGCTCCCGCCGGGACACCACAGATACGCAGTATTTT.